This record looks at one T cell receptor beta chain sequence and its context. The antigen remains undetermined. The ends were cut back, 4 bases at V and 8 bases at J, with 11 bases in the middle. Germline CDR1 SGHDT, CDR2 YYEEEE. This CDR3 has 12 amino acids. These data originate in a study of cytomegalovirus exposure and HLA in healthy donors. Study-level points and caveats: Roughly 170 TCR beta chains were listed as cytomegalovirus-associated.

Method: immunoSEQ multiplex PCR; TCRdb's copy keeps in-frame clones and lacks some. The sample includes under 400,000 clones, approximately 88% of them seen just once. An approximately 130-subject validation cohort, separate from the roughly 700-subject first cohort, supplied the donors. Material for sequencing was PBMCs. This TCR was recovered from a man under 40 in good health and CMV-seronegative. J is TRBJ2-3 and V is TRBV5-6, with no clear D. The CDR3 DNA follows: TGTGCCAGCAGCGCTCAGGAAGGTACGCAGTATTTT. This encodes CASSAQEGTQYF.